A single sample gave rise to the 13 T cell receptor beta chains below, sequenced in a study of T cell responses to AZD1222 COVID-19 vaccine. Libraries were prepared by immunoSEQ multiplex PCR; TCRdb keeps only in-frame clonotypes and omits some of them. The table includes roughly 130,000 clones, around nine tenths detected once. Specimen: peripheral blood, collected on day 0 of AZD1222 vaccination. Receptor source: an adult in good health.

V is TRBV27 and J is TRBJ1-4, with 8 positions matching TRBD1. Unmatched junction bases numbered 7, after V lost 4 bases and J lost 6 bases. This CDR3 is built from 15 residues. Germline loops: CDR1 MNHEY, CDR2 SMNVEV (reference sequence). CDR3 coding DNA: TGTGCCAGCAGTTCCCCGGGACAGGCTGATGAAAAACTGTTTTTT. Its translation is CASSSPGQADEKLFF.

V and J are TRBV4-1 and TRBJ1-1; unclear D gene. Trimming removed 0 bases from V and 1 base from J, with 0 bases in between. The CDR3 covers 12 residues. The germline V gene encodes CDR1 MGHRA and CDR2 YSYEKL. The CDR3 DNA follows: TGCGCCAGCAGCCAAGAGAACACTGAAGCTTTCTTT. Amino acid sequence: CASSQENTEAFF.

V and J are TRBV28 and TRBJ1-5; D ambiguous. CDR3 size: 12 residues. Trimming cost V 5 bases and J 7 bases, with 9 bases left between them. Germline CDR1 MDHEN, CDR2 SYDVKM. The DNA of the CDR3 is TGTGCCAGCAGTCCCTTGGACCAGCCCCAGCATTTT. Its protein product is CASSPLDQPQHF.

V and J are TRBV30 and TRBJ1-1, with D unclear. The germline V and J ends were trimmed by 8 bases and 2 bases, with 6 bases remaining between them. Per the germline V gene, CDR1 is GTSNPN and CDR2 is SVGIG (reference sequence). The CDR3 runs to 10 residues. In DNA, the CDR3 is TGTGCCAAAAAAAACACTGAAGCTTTCTTT. The encoded protein is CAKKNTEAFF.

The J gene is TRBJ2-7, the V gene TRBV28, with D possibly called TRBD1 or TRBD2 (5 bases each). Germline CDR1 is MDHEN and CDR2 is SYDVKM. With 5 bases removed from V and 3 bases from J, the gap between germline ends came to 20 bases. This CDR3 spans 16 amino acids. CDR3 DNA sequence: TGTGCCAGCAGTGCCTCCTCCCCGGGACGGGGCTACGAGCAGTACTTC. Its protein is CASSASSPGRGYEQYF.

The chain combines TRBV18 with TRBJ1-1; D gene unclear. The V and J ends lost 2 bases and 1 base respectively, with 5 bases between them. CDR1 and CDR2 (germline): KGHSH, LQKENI. The CDR3 runs 13 residues. The CDR3 DNA reads TGTGCCAGCTCACCAACCGGGAACACTGAAGCTTTCTTT. Amino acid sequence: CASSPTGNTEAFF.

The CDR3 sequence is CASSILGTGGFNEQFF. In DNA form, the CDR3 reads TGTGCCAGTAGTATCCTCGGGACAGGGGGTTTTAATGAGCAGTTCTTC. The V gene is TRBV19, the J gene TRBJ2-1; TRBD1 agrees at 11 bases. Germline CDR1 reads LNHDA; CDR2 reads SQIVND (reference sequence). Trimming removed 3 bases from V and 7 bases from J; junction bases left unmatched: 8. The CDR3 totals 16 residues.

This sequence joins TRBV28 and TRBJ2-7; a weak D match, TRBD2 (6 bases). The V end was cut by 6 bases, the J end by 2 bases, with 17 bases between. Germline V gene data show CDR1 as MDHEN and CDR2 as SYDVKM. The CDR3 length is 15 residues. DNA of the CDR3: TGTGCCAGCAGAGTGGGGGGTCTGAGACCCTACGAGCAGTACTTC. Protein sequence: CASRVGGLRPYEQYF.

The table lists this clone with a count of one. The chain has TRBV4-3 and TRBJ2-5; the D is unclear. CDR1 LGHNA and CDR2 YSLEER come from the germline V gene. This CDR3 spans 14 amino acids. Trimming took 3 bases from V and 4 from J, leaving 12 bases between them. CDR3: CASSHIQERETQYF. The CDR3 DNA follows: TGCGCCAGCAGCCATATTCAGGAGAGAGAGACCCAGTACTTC.

This clone has a single count. This chain joins TRBV2 and TRBJ1-2; D not certain. This CDR3 region has 14 residues. Trimming stripped 10 bases from V and 8 bases from J, with 23 bases between. Per the germline V gene, CDR1 is SNHLY and CDR2 is FYNNEI. DNA for the CDR3: TGTGCCACCCGAAGCCCGGTTGTTACTTGGGGCTACACCTTC. Residues: CATRSPVVTWGYTF.

The chain links TRBV18 to TRBJ1-5, with TRBD1 matching over 7 bases. The V gene end was trimmed by 0 bases and the J gene end by 6 bases; junction bases not matched to a gene: 5. Germline CDR1 KGHSH, CDR2 LQKENI. The CDR3 totals 15 residues. CDR3 bases: TGTGCCAGCTCACCACCTGGGACAGTCGGTCAGCCCCAGCATTTT. Translating it yields CASSPPGTVGQPQHF.

This sequence joins TRBV7-9 and TRBJ2-3, with a tentative D call TRBD2 (5 bases). V lost 6 bases, J lost 5 bases, and 18 bases lay in between. Germline CDR1 is SEHNR and CDR2 is FQNEAQ (reference sequence). The CDR3 is 15 amino acids. The CDR3 sequence is CASRIGLVGRDTQYF. CDR3 nucleotide sequence: TGTGCCAGCAGAATAGGACTGGTAGGCCGAGATACGCAGTATTTT. The full variable domain, with the rest looked up from reference TRBV7-9 and TRBJ2-3, is DTGVSQNPRHKITKRGQNVTFRCDPISEHNRLYWYRQTLGQGPEFLTYFQNEAQLEKSRLLSDRFSAERPKGSFSTLEIQRTEQGDSAMYLCASRIGLVGRDTQYFGPGTRLTVL.

This chain joins TRBV6-5 and TRBJ1-2, with 7 bases lining up with TRBD1. The CDR3 runs 14 residues. Germline values: CDR1 MNHEY, CDR2 SVGAGI. V shed 4 bases, J shed 4 bases, and the junction held 6 bases outside the gene matches. The CDR3 DNA follows: TGTGCCAGCAGTTCCGTGGGGACAGTCTATGGCTACACCTTC. This gives the protein CASSSVGTVYGYTF.